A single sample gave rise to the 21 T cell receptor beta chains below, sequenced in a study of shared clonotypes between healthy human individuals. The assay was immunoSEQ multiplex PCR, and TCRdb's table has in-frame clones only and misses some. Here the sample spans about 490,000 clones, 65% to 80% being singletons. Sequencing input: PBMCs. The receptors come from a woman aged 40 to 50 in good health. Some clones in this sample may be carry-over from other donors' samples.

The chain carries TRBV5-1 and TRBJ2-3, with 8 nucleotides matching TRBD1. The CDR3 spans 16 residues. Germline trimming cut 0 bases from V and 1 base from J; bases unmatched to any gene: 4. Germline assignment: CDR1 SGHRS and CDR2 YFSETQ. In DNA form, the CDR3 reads TGCGCCAGCAGCTTGGATCCGGGACAGGGCACAGATACGCAGTATTTT. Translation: CASSLDPGQGTDTQYF.

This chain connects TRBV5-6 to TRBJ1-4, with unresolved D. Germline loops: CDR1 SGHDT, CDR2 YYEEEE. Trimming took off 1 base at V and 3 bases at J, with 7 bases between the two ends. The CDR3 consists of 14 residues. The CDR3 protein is CASSLSPSNEKLFF. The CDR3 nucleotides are TGTGCCAGCAGCTTGAGTCCGTCTAATGAAAAACTGTTTTTT.

CDR3 protein: CASSQRQSTDTQYF. CDR3 coding DNA: TGTGCCAGCAGTCAGCGACAGAGCACAGATACGCAGTATTTT. The V gene is TRBV28, the J gene TRBJ2-3, with D possibly being TRBD1 (5 bases). V was pared by 5 bases and J by 0 bases, with 9 bases between. The length of the CDR3 is 14 residues. In germline, CDR1 is MDHEN, CDR2 SYDVKM.

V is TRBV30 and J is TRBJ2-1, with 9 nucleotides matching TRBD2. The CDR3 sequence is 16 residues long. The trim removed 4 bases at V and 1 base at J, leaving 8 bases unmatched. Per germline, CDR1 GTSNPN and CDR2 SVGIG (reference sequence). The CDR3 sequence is CAWKQAGGPSYNEQFF. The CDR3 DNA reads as TGTGCCTGGAAGCAAGCGGGAGGCCCTTCCTACAATGAGCAGTTCTTC. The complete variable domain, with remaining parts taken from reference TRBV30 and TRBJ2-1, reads SQTIHQWPATLVQPVGSPLSLECTVEGTSNPNLYWYRQAAGRGLQLLFYSVGIGQISSEVPQNLSASRPQDRQFILSSKKLLLSDSGFYLCAWKQAGGPSYNEQFFGPGTRLTVL.

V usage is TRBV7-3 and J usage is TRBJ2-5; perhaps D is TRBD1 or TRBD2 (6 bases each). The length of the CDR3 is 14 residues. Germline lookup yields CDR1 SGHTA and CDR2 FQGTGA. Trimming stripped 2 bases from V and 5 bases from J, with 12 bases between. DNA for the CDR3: TGTGCCAGCAGCTTACTGGGGGGCCGGGAGACCCAGTACTTC. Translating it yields CASSLLGGRETQYF.

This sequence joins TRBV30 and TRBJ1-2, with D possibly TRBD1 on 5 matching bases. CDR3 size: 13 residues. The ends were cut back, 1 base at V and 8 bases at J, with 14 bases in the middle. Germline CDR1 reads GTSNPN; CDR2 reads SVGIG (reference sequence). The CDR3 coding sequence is TGTGCCTGGAGTGCCCAACCGGGGGAAGGCTACACCTTC. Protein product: CAWSAQPGEGYTF.

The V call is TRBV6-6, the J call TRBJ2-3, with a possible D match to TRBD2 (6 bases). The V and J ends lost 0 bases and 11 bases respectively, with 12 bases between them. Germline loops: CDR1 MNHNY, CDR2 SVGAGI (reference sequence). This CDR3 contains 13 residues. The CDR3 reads CASSYSTGREQYF. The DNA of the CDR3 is TGTGCCAGCAGTTACTCGACCGGGCGGGAGCAGTATTTT.

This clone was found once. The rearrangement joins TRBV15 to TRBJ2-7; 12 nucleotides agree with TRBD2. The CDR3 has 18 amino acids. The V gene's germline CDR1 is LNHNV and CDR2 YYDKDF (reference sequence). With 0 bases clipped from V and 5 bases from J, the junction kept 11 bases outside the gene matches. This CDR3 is CATSRDLLAGGPTDEQYF. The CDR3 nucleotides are TGTGCCACCAGCAGAGATCTCCTAGCGGGAGGGCCAACCGACGAGCAGTACTTC.

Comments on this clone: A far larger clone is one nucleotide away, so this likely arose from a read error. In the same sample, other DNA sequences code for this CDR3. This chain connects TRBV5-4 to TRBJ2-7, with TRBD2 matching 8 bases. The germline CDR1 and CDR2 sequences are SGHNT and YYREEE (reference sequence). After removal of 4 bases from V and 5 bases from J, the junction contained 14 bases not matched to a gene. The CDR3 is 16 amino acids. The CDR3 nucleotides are TGTGCCAGCAGCCCCCTCCCGGGCGCGGGAGGCGACGAGCAGTACTTC. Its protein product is CASSPLPGAGGDEQYF.

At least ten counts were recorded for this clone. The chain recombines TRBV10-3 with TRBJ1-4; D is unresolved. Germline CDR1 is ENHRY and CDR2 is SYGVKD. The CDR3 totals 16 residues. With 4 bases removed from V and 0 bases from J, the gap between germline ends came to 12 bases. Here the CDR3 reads CAISATGLATNEKLFF. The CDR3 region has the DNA TGTGCCATCAGTGCTACGGGTCTCGCAACTAATGAAAAACTGTTTTTT.

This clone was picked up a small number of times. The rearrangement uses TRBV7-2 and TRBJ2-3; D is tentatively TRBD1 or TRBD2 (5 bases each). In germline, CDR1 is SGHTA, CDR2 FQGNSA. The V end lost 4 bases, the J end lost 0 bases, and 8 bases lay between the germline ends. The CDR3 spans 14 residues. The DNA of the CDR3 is TGTGCCAGCAGCTCTTGGGACAGCACAGATACGCAGTATTTT. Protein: CASSSWDSTDTQYF.

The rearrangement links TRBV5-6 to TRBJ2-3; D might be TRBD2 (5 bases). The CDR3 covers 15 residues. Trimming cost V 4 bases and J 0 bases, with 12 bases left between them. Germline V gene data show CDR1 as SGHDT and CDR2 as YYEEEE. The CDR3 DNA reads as TGTGCCAGCAGCCCAGAGGGCGGTAGCACAGATACGCAGTATTTT. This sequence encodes CASSPEGGSTDTQYF.

This CDR3 is CASSVTGGTEAFF. DNA of the CDR3: TGTGCCAGCAGCGTGACAGGGGGCACTGAAGCTTTCTTT. The V gene is TRBV6-1, the J gene TRBJ1-1; 9 positions agree with TRBD1. Trimming removed 6 bases from V and 4 bases from J; junction bases left unmatched: 3. The CDR3 consists of 13 residues. Germline V gene lookup returns CDR1 MNHNS and CDR2 SASEGT.

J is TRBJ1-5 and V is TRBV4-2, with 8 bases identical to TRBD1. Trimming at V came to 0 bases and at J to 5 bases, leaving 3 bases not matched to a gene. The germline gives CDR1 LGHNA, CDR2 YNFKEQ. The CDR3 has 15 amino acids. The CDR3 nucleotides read TGTGCCAGCAGCCAAGACGGGGACAGGTATCAGCCCCAGCATTTT. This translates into CASSQDGDRYQPQHF.

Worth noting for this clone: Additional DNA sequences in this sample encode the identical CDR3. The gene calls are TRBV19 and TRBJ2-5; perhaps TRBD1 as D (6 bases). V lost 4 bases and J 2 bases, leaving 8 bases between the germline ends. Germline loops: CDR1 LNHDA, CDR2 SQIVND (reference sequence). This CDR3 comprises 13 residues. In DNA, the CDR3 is TGTGCCAGTAGTAGGGGGCAGCAAGAGACCCAGTACTTC. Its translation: CASSRGQQETQYF.

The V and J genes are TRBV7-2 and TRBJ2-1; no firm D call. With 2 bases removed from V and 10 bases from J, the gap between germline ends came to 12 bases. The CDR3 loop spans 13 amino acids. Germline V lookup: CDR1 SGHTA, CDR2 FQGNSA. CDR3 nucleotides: TGTGCCAGCAGCTTACCCGCCATGGAGGAGCAGTTCTTC. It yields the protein CASSLPAMEEQFF.

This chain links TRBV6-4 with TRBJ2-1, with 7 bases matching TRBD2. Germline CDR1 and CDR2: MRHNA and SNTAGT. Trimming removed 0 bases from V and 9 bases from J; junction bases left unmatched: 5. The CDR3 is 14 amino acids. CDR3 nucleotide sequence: TGTGCCAGCAGTGACTCGGGAGGGAGAGGTGAGCAGTTCTTC. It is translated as CASSDSGGRGEQFF.

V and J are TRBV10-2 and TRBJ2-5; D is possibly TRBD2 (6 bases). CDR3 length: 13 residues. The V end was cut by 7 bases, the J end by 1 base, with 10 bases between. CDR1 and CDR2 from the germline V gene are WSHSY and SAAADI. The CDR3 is CASTGGAQETQYF. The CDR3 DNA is TGCGCCAGCACCGGAGGGGCCCAAGAGACCCAGTACTTC.

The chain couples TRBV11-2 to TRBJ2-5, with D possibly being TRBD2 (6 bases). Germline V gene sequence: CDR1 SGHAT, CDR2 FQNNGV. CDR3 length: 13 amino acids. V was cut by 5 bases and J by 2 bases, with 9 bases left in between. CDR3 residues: CASSRGIQETQYF. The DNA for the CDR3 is TGTGCCAGCAGCCGCGGGATTCAAGAGACCCAGTACTTC.

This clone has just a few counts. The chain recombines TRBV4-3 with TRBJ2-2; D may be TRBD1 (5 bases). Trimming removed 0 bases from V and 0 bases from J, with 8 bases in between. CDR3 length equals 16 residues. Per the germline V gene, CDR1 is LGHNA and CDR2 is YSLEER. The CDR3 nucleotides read TGCGCCAGCAGCCAAGAGGTACAGGCGAACACCGGGGAGCTGTTTTTT. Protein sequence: CASSQEVQANTGELFF.

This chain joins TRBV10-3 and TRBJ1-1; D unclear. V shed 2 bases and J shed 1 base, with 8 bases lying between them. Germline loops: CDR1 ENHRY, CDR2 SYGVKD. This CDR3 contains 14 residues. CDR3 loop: CAISEPPANTEAFF. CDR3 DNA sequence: TGTGCCATCAGTGAGCCCCCAGCGAACACTGAAGCTTTCTTT.